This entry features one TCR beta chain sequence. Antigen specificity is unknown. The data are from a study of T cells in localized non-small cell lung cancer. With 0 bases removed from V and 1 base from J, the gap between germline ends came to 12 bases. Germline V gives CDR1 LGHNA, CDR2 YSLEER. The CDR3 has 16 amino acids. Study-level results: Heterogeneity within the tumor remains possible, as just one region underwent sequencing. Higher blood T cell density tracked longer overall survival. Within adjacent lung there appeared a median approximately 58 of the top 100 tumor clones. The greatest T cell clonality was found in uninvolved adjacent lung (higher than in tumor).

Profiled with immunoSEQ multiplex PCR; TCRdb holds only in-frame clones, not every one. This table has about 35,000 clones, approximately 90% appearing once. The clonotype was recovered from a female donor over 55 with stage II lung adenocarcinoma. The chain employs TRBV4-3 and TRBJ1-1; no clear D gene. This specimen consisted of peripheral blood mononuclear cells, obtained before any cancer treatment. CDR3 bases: TGCGCCAGCAGCCAAGATTTAGGGAGATCGAACACTGAAGCTTTCTTT. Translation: CASSQDLGRSNTEAFF.